This T cell receptor beta chain was profiled in a study of T cell repertoires in cytomegalovirus infection. Turning to the study itself: Recently identified HLA-C-restricted and well-studied HLA-B-restricted CMV epitopes were used. Overall study results and limits: Individuals carrying CMV plus the relevant HLA were identified by cumulative frequency of public TCR beta families. Dominating the ex vivo response were TCR beta clonotypes that were CMV-specific and HLA-C-restricted.

Points on this clonotype: What it binds is not known.

TCRdb passed the reads through MiXCR, listing each CDR3 protein once. The data hold approximately 120,000 distinct CDR3 sequences, with around 32% observed a single time. The source was CD8+ T cells from cultured PBMCs, collected from culture after CMV antigen stimulation. The TCR comes from a human donor in good health (CMV status not recorded). Some clones in this sample may be carry-over from other donors' samples.

The CDR3: CASRDRTGKIYEQYF. The CDR3, as DNA: TGTGCCAGCAGGGATCGGACAGGGAAAATCTACGAGCAGTACTTC. This sequence joins TRBV6-4 and TRBJ2-7; 8 nucleotides line up with TRBD1. CDR3 length: 15 amino acids. CDR1 MRHNA and CDR2 SNTAGT come from the germline V gene. Losses at the gene ends were 6 bases for V and 3 bases for J; bases not matched to a gene: 10.